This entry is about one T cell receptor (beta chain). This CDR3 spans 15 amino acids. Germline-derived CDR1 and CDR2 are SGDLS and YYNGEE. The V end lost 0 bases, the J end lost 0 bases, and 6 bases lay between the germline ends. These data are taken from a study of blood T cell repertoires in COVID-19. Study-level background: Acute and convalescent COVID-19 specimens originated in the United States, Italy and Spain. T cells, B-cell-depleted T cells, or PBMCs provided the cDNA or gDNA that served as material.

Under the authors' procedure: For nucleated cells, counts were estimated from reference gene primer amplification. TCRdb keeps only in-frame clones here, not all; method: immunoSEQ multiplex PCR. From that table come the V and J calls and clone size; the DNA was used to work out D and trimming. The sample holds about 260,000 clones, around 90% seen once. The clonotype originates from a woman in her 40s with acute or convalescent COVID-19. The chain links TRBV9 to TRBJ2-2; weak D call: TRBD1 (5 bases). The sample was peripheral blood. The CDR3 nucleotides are TGTGCCAGCAGCGTAGAGGGGCCGAACACCGGGGAGCTGTTTTTT. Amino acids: CASSVEGPNTGELFF.